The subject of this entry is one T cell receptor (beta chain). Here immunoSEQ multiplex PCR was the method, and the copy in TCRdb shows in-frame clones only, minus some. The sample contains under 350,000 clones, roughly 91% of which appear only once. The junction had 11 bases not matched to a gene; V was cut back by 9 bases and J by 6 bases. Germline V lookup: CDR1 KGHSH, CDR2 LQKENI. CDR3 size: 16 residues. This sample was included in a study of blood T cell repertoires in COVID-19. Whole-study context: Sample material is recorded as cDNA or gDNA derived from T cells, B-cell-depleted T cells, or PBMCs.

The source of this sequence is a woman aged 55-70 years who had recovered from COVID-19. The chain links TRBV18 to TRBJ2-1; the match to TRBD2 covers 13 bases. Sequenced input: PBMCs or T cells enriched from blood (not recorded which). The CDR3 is CASRLAGGPILNEQFF. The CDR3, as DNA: TGTGCCAGTCGACTAGCGGGGGGCCCTATCCTCAATGAGCAGTTCTTC.